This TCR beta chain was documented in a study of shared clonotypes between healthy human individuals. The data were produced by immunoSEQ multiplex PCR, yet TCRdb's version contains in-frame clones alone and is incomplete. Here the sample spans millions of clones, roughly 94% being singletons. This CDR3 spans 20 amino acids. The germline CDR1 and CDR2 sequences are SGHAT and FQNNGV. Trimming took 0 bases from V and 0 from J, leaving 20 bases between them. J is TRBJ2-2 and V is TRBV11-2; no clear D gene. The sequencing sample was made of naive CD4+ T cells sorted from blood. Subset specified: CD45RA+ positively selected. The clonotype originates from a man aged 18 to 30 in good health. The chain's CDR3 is CASSLERSRRSRANTGELFF. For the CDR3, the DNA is TGTGCCAGCAGCTTAGAACGGTCGAGGCGGTCCCGCGCGAACACCGGGGAGCTGTTTTTT.